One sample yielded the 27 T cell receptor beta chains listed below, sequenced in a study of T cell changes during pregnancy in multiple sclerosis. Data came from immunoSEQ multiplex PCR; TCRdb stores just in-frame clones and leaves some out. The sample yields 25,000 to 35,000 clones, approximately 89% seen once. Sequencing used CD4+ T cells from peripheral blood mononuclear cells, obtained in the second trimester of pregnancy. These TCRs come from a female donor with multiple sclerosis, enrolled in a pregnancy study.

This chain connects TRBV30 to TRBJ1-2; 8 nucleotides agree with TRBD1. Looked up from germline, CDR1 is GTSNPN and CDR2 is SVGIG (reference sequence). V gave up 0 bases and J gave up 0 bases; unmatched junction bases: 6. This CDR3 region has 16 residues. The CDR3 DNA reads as TGTGCCTGGAGTGTGATAAACAGGGGGGCTAACTATGGCTACACCTTC. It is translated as CAWSVINRGANYGYTF.

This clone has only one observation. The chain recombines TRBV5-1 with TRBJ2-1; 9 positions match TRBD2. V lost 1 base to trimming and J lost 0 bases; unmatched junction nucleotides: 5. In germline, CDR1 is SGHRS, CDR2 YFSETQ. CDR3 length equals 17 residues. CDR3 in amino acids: CASSLIRLADSYNEQFF. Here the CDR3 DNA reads TGCGCCAGCAGCTTGATCCGACTAGCGGACTCCTACAATGAGCAGTTCTTC. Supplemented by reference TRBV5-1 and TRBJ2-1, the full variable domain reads KAGVTQTPRYLIKTRGQQVTLSCSPISGHRSVSWYQQTPGQGLQFLFEYFSETQRNKGNFPGRFSGRQFSNSRSEMNVSTLELGDSALYLCASSLIRLADSYNEQFFGPGTRLTVL.

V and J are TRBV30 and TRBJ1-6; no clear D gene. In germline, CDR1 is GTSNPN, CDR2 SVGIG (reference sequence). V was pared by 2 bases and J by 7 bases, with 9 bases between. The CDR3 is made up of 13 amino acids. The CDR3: CAWSSQINSPLHF. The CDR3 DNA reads TGTGCCTGGAGTTCACAGATCAATTCACCCCTCCACTTT.

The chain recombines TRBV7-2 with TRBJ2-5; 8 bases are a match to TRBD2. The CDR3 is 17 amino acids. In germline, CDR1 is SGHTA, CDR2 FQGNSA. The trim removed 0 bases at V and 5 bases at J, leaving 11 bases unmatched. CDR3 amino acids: CASSLANRGGWVETQYF. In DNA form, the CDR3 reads TGTGCCAGCAGCTTAGCCAACCGCGGGGGGTGGGTGGAGACCCAGTACTTC.

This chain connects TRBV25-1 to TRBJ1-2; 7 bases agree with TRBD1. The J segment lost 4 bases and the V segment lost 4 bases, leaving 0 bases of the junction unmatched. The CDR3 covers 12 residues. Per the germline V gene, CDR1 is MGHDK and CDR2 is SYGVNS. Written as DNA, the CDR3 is TGTGCCAGCAGTGCAGGGGGCTATGGCTACACCTTC. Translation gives CASSAGGYGYTF.

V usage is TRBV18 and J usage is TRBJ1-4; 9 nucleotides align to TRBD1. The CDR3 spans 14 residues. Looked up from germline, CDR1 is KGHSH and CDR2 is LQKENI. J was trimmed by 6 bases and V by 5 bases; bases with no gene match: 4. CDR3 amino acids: CASSVTGGHEKLFF. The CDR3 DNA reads TGTGCCAGCTCAGTGACAGGGGGGCATGAAAAACTGTTTTTT.

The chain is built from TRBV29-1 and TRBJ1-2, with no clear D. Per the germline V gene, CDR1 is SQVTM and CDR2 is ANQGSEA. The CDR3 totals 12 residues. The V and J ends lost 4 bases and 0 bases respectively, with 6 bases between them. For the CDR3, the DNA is TGCAGCGTTGTTACGGCTAACTATGGCTACACCTTC. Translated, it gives CSVVTANYGYTF. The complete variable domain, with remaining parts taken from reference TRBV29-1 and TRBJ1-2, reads SAVISQKPSRDICQRGTSLTIQCQVDSQVTMMFWYRQQPGQSLTLIATANQGSEATYESGFVIDKFPISRPNLTFSTLTVSNMSPEDSSIYLCSVVTANYGYTFGSGTRLTVV.

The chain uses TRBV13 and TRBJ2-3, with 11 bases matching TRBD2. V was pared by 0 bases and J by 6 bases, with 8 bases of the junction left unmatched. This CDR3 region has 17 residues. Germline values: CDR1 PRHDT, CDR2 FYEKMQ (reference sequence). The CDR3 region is CASSLGVLAGAQDTQYF. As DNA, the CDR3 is TGTGCCAGCAGCTTAGGGGTACTAGCGGGGGCTCAGGATACGCAGTATTTT.

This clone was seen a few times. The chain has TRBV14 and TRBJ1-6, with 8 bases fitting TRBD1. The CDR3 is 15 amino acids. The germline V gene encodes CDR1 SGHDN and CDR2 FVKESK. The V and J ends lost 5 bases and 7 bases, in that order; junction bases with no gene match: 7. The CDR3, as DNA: TGTGCCAGCAGCTTGTTGCAGGGGGCCAATTCACCCCTCCACTTT. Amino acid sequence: CASSLLQGANSPLHF.

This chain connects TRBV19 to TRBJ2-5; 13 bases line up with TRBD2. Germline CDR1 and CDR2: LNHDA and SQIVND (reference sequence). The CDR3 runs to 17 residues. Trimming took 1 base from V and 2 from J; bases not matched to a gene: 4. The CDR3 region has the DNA TGTGCCAGTAGTATAGGACTAGCGGGGGGATGGCAAGAGACCCAGTACTTC. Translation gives CASSIGLAGGWQETQYF.

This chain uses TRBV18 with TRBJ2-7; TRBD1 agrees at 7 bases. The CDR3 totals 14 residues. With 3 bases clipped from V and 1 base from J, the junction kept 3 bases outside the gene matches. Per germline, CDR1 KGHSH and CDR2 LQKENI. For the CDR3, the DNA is TGTGCCAGCTCACCCACGGGACAGTCCTACGAGCAGTACTTC. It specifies CASSPTGQSYEQYF.

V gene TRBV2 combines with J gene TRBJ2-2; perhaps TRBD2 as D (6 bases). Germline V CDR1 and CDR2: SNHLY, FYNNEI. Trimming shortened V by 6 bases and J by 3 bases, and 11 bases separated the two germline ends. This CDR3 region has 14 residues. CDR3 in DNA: TGTGCCAGCAGGTTGGGGGACTACACCGGGGAGCTGTTTTTT. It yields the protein CASRLGDYTGELFF.

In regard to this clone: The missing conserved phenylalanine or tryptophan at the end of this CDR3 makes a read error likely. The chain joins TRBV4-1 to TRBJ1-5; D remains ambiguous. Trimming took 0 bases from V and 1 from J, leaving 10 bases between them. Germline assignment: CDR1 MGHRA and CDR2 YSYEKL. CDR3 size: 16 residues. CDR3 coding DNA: TGCGCCAGCAGCCAAGACCTAGTCGGGAGCAATCAGCCCCAGCATTCT. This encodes CASSQDLVGSNQPQHS.

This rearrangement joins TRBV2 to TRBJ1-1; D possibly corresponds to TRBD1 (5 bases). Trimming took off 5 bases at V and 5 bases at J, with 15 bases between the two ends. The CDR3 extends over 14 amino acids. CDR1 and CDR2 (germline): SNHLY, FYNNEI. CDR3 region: CASSLQGLGTEAFF. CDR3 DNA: TGTGCCAGCAGTCTTCAGGGTTTGGGGACTGAAGCTTTCTTT.

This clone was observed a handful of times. The CDR3 DNA reads TGTGCCAGCAGCTTGTTGGCAGGGGCTGTCTATGGCTACACCTTC. It translates to CASSLLAGAVYGYTF. The V gene is TRBV5-5, the J gene TRBJ1-2; the D gene is possibly TRBD1 (6 bases). The CDR3 contains 15 residues. In germline, CDR1 is SGHKS, CDR2 YYEKEE (reference sequence). V lost 1 base, J lost 4 bases, and 14 bases lay in between.

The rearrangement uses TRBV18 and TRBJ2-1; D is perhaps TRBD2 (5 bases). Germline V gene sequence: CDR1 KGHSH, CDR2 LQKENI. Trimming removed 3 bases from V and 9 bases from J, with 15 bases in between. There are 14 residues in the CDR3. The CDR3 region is CASSPARLGLEQFF. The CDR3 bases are TGTGCCAGCTCACCCGCTAGACTCGGACTTGAGCAGTTCTTC.

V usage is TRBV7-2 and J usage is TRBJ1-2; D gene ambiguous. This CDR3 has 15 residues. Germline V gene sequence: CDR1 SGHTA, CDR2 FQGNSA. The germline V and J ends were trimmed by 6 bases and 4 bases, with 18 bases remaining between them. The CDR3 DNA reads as TGTGCCAGCAGTCTCACAGCCGTCACTAGCTATGGCTACACCTTC. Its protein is CASSLTAVTSYGYTF.

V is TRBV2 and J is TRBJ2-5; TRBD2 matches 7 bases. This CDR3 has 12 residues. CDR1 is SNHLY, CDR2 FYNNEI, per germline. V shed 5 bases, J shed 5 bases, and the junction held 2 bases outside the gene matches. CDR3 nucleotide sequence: TGTGCCAGCAGTACGACTAGCGAGACCCAGTACTTC. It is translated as CASSTTSETQYF. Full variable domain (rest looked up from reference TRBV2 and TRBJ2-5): EPEVTQTPSHQVTQMGQEVILRCVPISNHLYFYWYRQILGQKVEFLVSFYNNEISEKSEIFDDQFSVERPDGSNFTLKIRSTKLEDSAMYFCASSTTSETQYFGPGTRLLVL.

The CDR3 reads CASSPEGRTDTQYF. CDR3 coding DNA: TGTGCCAGCAGCCCCGAGGGCCGCACAGATACGCAGTATTTT. The chain links TRBV7-3 to TRBJ2-3, with D possibly matching TRBD2 (5 bases). This CDR3 has 14 residues. In germline, CDR1 is SGHTA, CDR2 FQGTGA. V was trimmed by 5 bases and J by 1 base, leaving 10 bases between them.

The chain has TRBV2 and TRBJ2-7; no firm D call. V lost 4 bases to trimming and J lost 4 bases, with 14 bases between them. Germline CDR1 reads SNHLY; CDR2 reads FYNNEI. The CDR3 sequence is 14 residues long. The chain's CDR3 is CASSVRVISYEQYF. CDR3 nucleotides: TGTGCCAGCAGTGTCCGAGTGATTAGTTACGAGCAGTACTTC.

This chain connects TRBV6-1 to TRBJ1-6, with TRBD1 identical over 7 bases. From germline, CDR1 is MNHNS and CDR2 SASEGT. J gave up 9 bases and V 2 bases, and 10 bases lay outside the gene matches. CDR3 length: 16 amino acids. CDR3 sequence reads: CASSESLQGVGSPLHF. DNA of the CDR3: TGTGCCAGCAGTGAATCCCTGCAGGGGGTAGGTTCACCCCTCCACTTT.

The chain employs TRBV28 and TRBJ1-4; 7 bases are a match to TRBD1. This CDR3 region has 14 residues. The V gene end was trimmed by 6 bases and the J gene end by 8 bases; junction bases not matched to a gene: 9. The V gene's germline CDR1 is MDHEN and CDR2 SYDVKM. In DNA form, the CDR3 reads TGTGCCAGCAGCGTGACAGGGTGGGGCGAAAAACTGTTTTTT. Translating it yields CASSVTGWGEKLFF.

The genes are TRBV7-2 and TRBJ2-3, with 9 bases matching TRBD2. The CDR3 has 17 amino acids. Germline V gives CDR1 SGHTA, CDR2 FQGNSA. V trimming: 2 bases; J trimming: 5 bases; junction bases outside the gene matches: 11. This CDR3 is CASSLRTLAGRIDTQYF. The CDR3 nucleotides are TGTGCCAGCAGCTTAAGGACCCTAGCGGGGAGGATAGATACGCAGTATTTT. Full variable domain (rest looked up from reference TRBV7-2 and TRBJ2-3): GAGVSQSPSNKVTEKGKDVELRCDPISGHTALYWYRQSLGQGLEFLIYFQGNSAPDKSGLPSDRFSAERTGGSVSTLTIQRTQQEDSAVYLCASSLRTLAGRIDTQYFGPGTRLTVL.

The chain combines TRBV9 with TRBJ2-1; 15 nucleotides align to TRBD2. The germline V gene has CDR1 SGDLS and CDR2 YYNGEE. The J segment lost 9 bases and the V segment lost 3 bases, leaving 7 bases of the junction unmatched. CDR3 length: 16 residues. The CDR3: CASSALGLAGGGEQFF. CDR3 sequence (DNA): TGTGCCAGCAGCGCGTTAGGACTAGCGGGGGGGGGTGAGCAGTTCTTC.

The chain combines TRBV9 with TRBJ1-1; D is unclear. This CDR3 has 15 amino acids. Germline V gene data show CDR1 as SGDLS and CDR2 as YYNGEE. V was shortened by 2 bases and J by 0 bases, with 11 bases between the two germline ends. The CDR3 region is CASSVSQNLNTEAFF. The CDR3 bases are TGTGCCAGCAGCGTCTCTCAGAATTTGAACACTGAAGCTTTCTTT.

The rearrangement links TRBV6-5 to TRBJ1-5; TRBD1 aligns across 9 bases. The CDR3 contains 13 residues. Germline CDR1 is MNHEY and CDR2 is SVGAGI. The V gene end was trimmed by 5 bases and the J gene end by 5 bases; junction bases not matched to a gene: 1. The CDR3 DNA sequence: TGTGCCAGCAGTCGACAGGGGGATCAGCCCCAGCATTTT. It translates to CASSRQGDQPQHF.

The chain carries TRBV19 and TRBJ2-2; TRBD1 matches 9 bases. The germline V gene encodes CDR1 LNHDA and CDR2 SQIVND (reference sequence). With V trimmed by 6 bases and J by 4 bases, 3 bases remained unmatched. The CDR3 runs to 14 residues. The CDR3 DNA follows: TGTGCCAGTAGAGACAGGGGGTCCACCGGGGAGCTGTTTTTT. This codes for CASRDRGSTGELFF. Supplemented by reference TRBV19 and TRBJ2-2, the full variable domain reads DGGITQSPKYLFRKEGQNVTLSCEQNLNHDAMYWYRQDPGQGLRLIYYSQIVNDFQKGDIAEGYSVSREKKESFPLTVTSAQKNPTAFYLCASRDRGSTGELFFGEGSRLTVL.